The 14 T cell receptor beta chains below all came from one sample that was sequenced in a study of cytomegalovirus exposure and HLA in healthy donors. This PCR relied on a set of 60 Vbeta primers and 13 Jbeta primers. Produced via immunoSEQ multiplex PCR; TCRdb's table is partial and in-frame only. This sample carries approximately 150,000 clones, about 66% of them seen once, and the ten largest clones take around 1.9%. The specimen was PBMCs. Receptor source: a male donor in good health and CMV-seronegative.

In DNA form, the CDR3 reads TGCGCCAGCAGCCAAGAAGGTTTTAAGGGGTTGGGCCCAGAAAACATTCAGTACTTC. Encoded protein: CASSQEGFKGLGPENIQYF. V and J are TRBV4-1 and TRBJ2-4; D might be TRBD1 (5 bases). V gave up 0 bases and J gave up 5 bases, with 23 bases separating them. This CDR3 region has 19 residues. CDR1 and CDR2 from the germline V gene are MGHRA and YSYEKL.

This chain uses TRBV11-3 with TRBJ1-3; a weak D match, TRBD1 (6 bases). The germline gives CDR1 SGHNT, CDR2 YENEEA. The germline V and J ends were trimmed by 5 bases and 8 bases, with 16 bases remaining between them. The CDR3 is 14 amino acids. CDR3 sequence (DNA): TGTGCCAGCAGCACCCACAGGGCGGCGGACACCATATATTTT. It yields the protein CASSTHRAADTIYF.

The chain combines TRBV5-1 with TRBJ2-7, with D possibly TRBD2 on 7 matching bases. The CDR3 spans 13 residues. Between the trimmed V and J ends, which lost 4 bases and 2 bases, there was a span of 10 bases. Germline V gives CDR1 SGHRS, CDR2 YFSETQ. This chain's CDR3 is CASSRGAAYEQYF. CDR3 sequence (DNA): TGCGCCAGCAGCCGGGGGGCTGCCTACGAGCAGTACTTC. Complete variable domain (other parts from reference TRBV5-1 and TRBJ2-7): KAGVTQTPRYLIKTRGQQVTLSCSPISGHRSVSWYQQTPGQGLQFLFEYFSETQRNKGNFPGRFSGRQFSNSRSEMNVSTLELGDSALYLCASSRGAAYEQYFGPGTRLTVT.

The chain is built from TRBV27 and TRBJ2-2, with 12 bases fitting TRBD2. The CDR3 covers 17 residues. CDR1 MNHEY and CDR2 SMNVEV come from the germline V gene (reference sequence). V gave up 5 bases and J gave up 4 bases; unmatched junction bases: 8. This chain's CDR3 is CASSPFLAGGITGELFF. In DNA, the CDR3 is TGTGCCAGCAGTCCCTTCCTAGCGGGGGGGATCACCGGGGAGCTGTTTTTT.

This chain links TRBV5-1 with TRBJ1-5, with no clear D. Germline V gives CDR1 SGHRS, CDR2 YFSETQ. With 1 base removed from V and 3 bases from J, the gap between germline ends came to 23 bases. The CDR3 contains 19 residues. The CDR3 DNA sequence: TGCGCCAGCAGCTTGTGTAACATCCTACGCGGGGAGAACAATCAGCCCCAGCATTTT. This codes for CASSLCNILRGENNQPQHF.

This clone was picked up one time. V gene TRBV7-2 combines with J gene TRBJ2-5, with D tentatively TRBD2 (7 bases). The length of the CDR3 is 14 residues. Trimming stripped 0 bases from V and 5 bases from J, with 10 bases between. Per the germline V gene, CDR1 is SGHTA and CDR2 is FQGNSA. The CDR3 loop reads CASSLAGGPETQYF. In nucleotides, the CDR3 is TGTGCCAGCAGCTTAGCGGGGGGGCCGGAGACCCAGTACTTC.

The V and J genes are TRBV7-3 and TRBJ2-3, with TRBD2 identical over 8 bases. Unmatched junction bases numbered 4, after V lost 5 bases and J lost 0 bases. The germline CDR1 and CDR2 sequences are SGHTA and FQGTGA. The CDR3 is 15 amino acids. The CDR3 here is CASSPGGPSTDTQYF. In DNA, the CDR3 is TGTGCCAGCAGCCCGGGGGGGCCAAGCACAGATACGCAGTATTTT.

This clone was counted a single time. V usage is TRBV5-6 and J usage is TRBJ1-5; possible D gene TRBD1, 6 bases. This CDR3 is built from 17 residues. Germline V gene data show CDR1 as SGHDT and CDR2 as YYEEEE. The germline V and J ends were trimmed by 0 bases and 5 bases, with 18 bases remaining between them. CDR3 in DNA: TGTGCCAGCAGCTTGGCACAGGGTGTTACATTCGATCAGCCCCAGCATTTT. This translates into CASSLAQGVTFDQPQHF.

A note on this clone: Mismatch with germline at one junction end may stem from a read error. CDR3 bases: TGTTCCAGCAGCTTAAGCGGGGGGACGAATGAGCAGTTCTTC. It codes for CSSSLSGGTNEQFF. The genes are TRBV7-9 and TRBJ2-1; TRBD2 aligns across 9 bases. The CDR3 contains 14 residues. The V gene's germline CDR1 is SEHNR and CDR2 FQNEAQ (reference sequence).

CDR3 nucleotides: TGTGCCTGGAGTGCGGGACTAGCGGGGTCAGAGACCCAGTACTTC. Protein: CAWSAGLAGSETQYF. The chain links TRBV30 to TRBJ2-5; the match to TRBD2 covers 13 bases. The CDR3 loop spans 15 amino acids. Losses at the gene ends were 1 base for V and 4 bases for J; bases not matched to a gene: 3. From germline, CDR1 is GTSNPN and CDR2 SVGIG (reference sequence).

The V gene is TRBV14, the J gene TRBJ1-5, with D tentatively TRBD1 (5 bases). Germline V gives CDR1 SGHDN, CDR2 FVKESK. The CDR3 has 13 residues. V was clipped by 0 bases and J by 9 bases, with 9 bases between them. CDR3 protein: CASSQERGSPQHF. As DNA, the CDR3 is TGTGCCAGCAGCCAAGAGCGGGGGTCGCCCCAGCATTTT.

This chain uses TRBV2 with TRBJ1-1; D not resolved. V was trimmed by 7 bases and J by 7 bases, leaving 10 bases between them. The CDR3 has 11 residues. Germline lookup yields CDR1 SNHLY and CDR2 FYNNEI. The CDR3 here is CASNKEVEAFF. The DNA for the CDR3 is TGTGCCAGCAATAAGGAGGTTGAAGCTTTCTTT.

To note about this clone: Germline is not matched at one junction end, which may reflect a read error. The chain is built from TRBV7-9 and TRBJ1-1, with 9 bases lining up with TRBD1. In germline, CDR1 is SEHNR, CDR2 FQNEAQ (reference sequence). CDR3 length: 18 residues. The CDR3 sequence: CSSSSNRGRRSMNTEAFF. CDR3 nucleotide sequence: TGTTCCAGCAGCTCAAACAGGGGGCGGAGGAGTATGAACACTGAAGCTTTCTTT.

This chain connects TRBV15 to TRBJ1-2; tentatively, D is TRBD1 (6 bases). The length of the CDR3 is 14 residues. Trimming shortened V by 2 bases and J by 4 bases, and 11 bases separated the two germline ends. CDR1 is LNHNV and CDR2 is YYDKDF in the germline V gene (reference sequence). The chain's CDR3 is CATSRQGIIYGYTF. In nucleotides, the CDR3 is TGTGCCACCAGCAGACAGGGGATTATCTATGGCTACACCTTC.